Each of the 27 T cell receptor beta chains below was sequenced from the same sample in a study of cytomegalovirus exposure and HLA in healthy donors. Primers for the PCR totalled 60 Vbeta and 13 Jbeta. Clones were sequenced by immunoSEQ multiplex PCR, and TCRdb holds only the in-frame ones, with some missing. The repertoire holds approximately 120,000 clones, with 74% as singletons. The sequenced material came from PBMCs. These receptor sequences come from a human donor in good health.

The chain couples TRBV15 to TRBJ2-2, with TRBD2 identical over 7 bases. In germline, CDR1 is LNHNV, CDR2 YYDKDF (reference sequence). The ends lost 1 base at V and 5 bases at J; junction bases unmatched: 4. The CDR3 length is 15 residues. The CDR3 loop is CATSRAASGTGELFF. The DNA of the CDR3 is TGTGCCACCAGCAGAGCAGCTAGCGGAACCGGGGAGCTGTTTTTT. The full variable domain, in which reference TRBV15 and TRBJ2-2 provide the parts outside the CDR3, is DAMVIQNPRYQVTQFGKPVTLSCSQTLNHNVMYWYQQKSSQAPKLLFHYYDKDFNNEADTPDNFQSRRPNTSFCFLDIRSPGLGDTAMYLCATSRAASGTGELFFGEGSRLTVL.

The genes are TRBV28 and TRBJ2-7; 10 bases line up with TRBD1. The CDR3 runs 14 residues. V was clipped by 6 bases and J by 9 bases; unmatched bases: 11. CDR1 MDHEN and CDR2 SYDVKM come from the germline V gene. The CDR3 nucleotides are TGTGCCAGCAGACCCGGACAGGGGGGGAAGGGGCAGTACTTC. This codes for CASRPGQGGKGQYF. Looking up the rest from reference TRBV28 and TRBJ2-7 gives the full variable domain: DVKVTQSSRYLVKRTGEKVFLECVQDMDHENMFWYRQDPGLGLRLIYFSYDVKMKEKGDIPEGYSVSREKKERFSLILESASTNQTSMYLCASRPGQGGKGQYFGPGTRLTVT.

This sequence joins TRBV18 and TRBJ1-1; D remains ambiguous. This CDR3 has 12 amino acids. In germline, CDR1 is KGHSH, CDR2 LQKENI. Trimming took off 4 bases at V and 7 bases at J, with 10 bases between the two ends. The CDR3 nucleotides read TGTGCCAGCTCACTCCGAGCCGGTGAAGCTTTCTTT. This encodes CASSLRAGEAFF.

This clone was counted only a few times. V and J are TRBV6-5 and TRBJ1-6; no firm D call. Per the germline V gene, CDR1 is MNHEY and CDR2 is SVGAGI. There are 14 residues in the CDR3. Trimming shortened V by 7 bases and J by 9 bases, and 16 bases separated the two germline ends. The CDR3 sequence: CASTRVIRGSPLHF. The CDR3 region has the DNA TGTGCCAGCACGCGGGTGATCCGGGGTTCACCCCTCCACTTT.

This clone was seen once. Germline is not matched at one junction end, which may reflect a read error. This CDR3 reads CASGQGLAGGYDNEQFF. The CDR3 DNA reads as TGCGCCAGCGGCCAGGGTCTAGCGGGGGGATACGACAATGAGCAGTTCTTC. The V and J genes are TRBV4-1 and TRBJ2-1; 11 nucleotides line up with TRBD2. Germline V gene lookup returns CDR1 MGHRA and CDR2 YSYEKL. The CDR3 extends over 17 amino acids.

This chain joins TRBV5-6 and TRBJ2-7; D perhaps matches TRBD1 (7 bases). Germline V gene sequence: CDR1 SGHDT, CDR2 YYEEEE. Trimming pared 3 bases from V and 3 bases from J, leaving 16 bases between. The CDR3 runs 15 residues. The CDR3, as DNA: TGTGCCAGCAGCTCCTACAGGGGACTCCACTACGAGCAGTACTTC. Translated: CASSSYRGLHYEQYF. The whole variable domain, filled in from reference TRBV5-6 and TRBJ2-7, reads DAGVTQSPTHLIKTRGQQVTLRCSPKSGHDTVSWYQQALGQGPQFIFQYYEEEERQRGNFPDRFSGHQFPNYSSELNVNALLLGDSALYLCASSSYRGLHYEQYFGPGTRLTVT.

The J gene is TRBJ2-7, the V gene TRBV5-1; possible D gene TRBD1, 5 bases. The length of the CDR3 is 16 residues. Germline values: CDR1 SGHRS, CDR2 YFSETQ. V gave up 0 bases and J gave up 0 bases, with 13 bases separating them. CDR3 coding DNA: TGCGCCAGCAGCTTGGATCCAGGGATTAGCTCCTACGAGCAGTACTTC. Its protein is CASSLDPGISSYEQYF.

The gene calls are TRBV29-1 and TRBJ2-7; D gene uncertain. Trimming pared 7 bases from V and 4 bases from J, leaving 14 bases between. The CDR3 is 12 amino acids. Germline V CDR1 and CDR2: SQVTM, ANQGSEA. The CDR3 region is CSARVGQYEQYF. The CDR3 DNA follows: TGCAGCGCCCGCGTTGGGCAATACGAGCAGTACTTC.

The chain is built from TRBV5-1 and TRBJ2-6; D not resolved. CDR3 length equals 16 residues. The V gene lost 3 bases and the J gene lost 0 bases, with 10 bases spanning the gap. Germline V gene lookup returns CDR1 SGHRS and CDR2 YFSETQ. Here the CDR3 reads CASSSSHSSGANVLTF. In DNA, the CDR3 is TGCGCCAGCAGCTCCTCCCACAGCTCTGGGGCCAACGTCCTGACTTTC.

The chain recombines TRBV30 with TRBJ2-7; D is unclear. V lost 0 bases to trimming and J lost 2 bases, with 14 bases between them. CDR3 length equals 15 residues. Germline CDR1 is GTSNPN and CDR2 is SVGIG (reference sequence). The CDR3 loop reads CAWSVRGHNPYEQYF. The CDR3 coding sequence is TGTGCCTGGAGTGTACGCGGCCATAACCCCTACGAGCAGTACTTC.

The chain couples TRBV7-9 to TRBJ1-1, with D perhaps matching TRBD1 (5 bases). This CDR3 spans 14 amino acids. V shed 1 base and J shed 5 bases, with 11 bases lying between them. CDR1 and CDR2 from the germline V gene are SEHNR and FQNEAQ (reference sequence). The CDR3 nucleotides read TGTGCCAGCAGCTTAGTAGGGGTGAGGACTGAAGCTTTCTTT. This translates into CASSLVGVRTEAFF.

The chain combines TRBV11-2 with TRBJ2-1; a weak D match, TRBD2 (5 bases). Germline CDR1 and CDR2: SGHAT and FQNNGV. V lost 1 base, J lost 0 bases, and 7 bases lay in between. This CDR3 is built from 15 residues. The CDR3 protein is CASSLAGSSYNEQFF. The CDR3 nucleotides read TGTGCCAGCAGCTTAGCGGGGAGCTCCTACAATGAGCAGTTCTTC.

This rearrangement joins TRBV7-9 to TRBJ1-1; D unclear. V dropped 6 bases and J dropped 7 bases, with 18 bases sitting between them. Germline V CDR1 and CDR2: SEHNR, FQNEAQ (reference sequence). CDR3 length: 14 amino acids. The CDR3 sequence: CASSQQWNRYEAFF. The CDR3, as DNA: TGTGCCAGCAGTCAACAGTGGAATCGGTATGAAGCTTTCTTT. The whole variable domain, remainder taken from reference TRBV7-9 and TRBJ1-1, is DTGVSQNPRHKITKRGQNVTFRCDPISEHNRLYWYRQTLGQGPEFLTYFQNEAQLEKSRLLSDRFSAERPKGSFSTLEIQRTEQGDSAMYLCASSQQWNRYEAFFGQGTRLTVV.

The chain couples TRBV6-5 to TRBJ2-1; the D gene is possibly TRBD1 (6 bases). V was shortened by 6 bases and J by 6 bases, with 12 bases between the two germline ends. Germline CDR1 MNHEY, CDR2 SVGAGI. This CDR3 has 13 residues. For the CDR3, the DNA is TGTGCCAGCAGACGACAGGAGACCAATGAGCAGTTCTTC. Protein: CASRRQETNEQFF.

V is TRBV7-9 and J is TRBJ2-1; weak D call: TRBD1 (6 bases). There are 17 residues in the CDR3. Germline CDR1 is SEHNR and CDR2 is FQNEAQ (reference sequence). Between the trimmed V and J ends, which lost 2 bases and 7 bases, there was a span of 21 bases. CDR3 sequence reads: CASSLIQGLTTRNEQFF. The CDR3 region has the DNA TGTGCCAGCAGCTTAATTCAGGGGTTAACTACGAGGAATGAGCAGTTCTTC.

V usage is TRBV9 and J usage is TRBJ2-1, with 11 bases fitting TRBD2. The CDR3 runs to 15 residues. Trimming removed 3 bases from V and 4 bases from J; junction bases left unmatched: 3. The germline V gene has CDR1 SGDLS and CDR2 YYNGEE. The CDR3 DNA sequence: TGTGCCAGCAGCGAACTAGCGGGGGCATACAATGAGCAGTTCTTC. This encodes CASSELAGAYNEQFF.

This clone was seen a handful of times. V is TRBV7-9 and J is TRBJ2-6, with D possibly being TRBD1 (6 bases). Germline V gives CDR1 SEHNR, CDR2 FQNEAQ (reference sequence). The CDR3 has 14 residues. Between the trimmed V and J ends, which lost 11 bases and 1 base, there was a span of 12 bases. For the CDR3, the DNA is TGTGCCTTGGACAGAAAGTCTGGGGCCAACGTCCTGACTTTC. This translates into CALDRKSGANVLTF.

The rearrangement uses TRBV27 and TRBJ2-5, with 9 bases aligning to TRBD2. Trimming cost V 0 bases and J 2 bases; bases outside gene matches: 7. The V gene's germline CDR1 is MNHEY and CDR2 SMNVEV (reference sequence). The CDR3 has 17 residues. The CDR3 is CASSLSPRAGGQETQYF. DNA for the CDR3: TGTGCCAGCAGTTTATCCCCGCGGGCGGGAGGGCAAGAGACCCAGTACTTC.

This clone was counted a few times. The chain uses TRBV30 and TRBJ1-2, with no clear D. Germline V gene lookup returns CDR1 GTSNPN and CDR2 SVGIG (reference sequence). V was pared by 1 base and J by 5 bases, with 14 bases between. The CDR3 totals 14 residues. CDR3 in DNA: TGTGCCTGGAGTGGGACTGCATCTTGGTATGGCTACACCTTC. Protein product: CAWSGTASWYGYTF.

The V gene is TRBV7-9, the J gene TRBJ2-7; D gene unclear. Trimming left V 9 bases short and J 4 bases short, with 13 bases between. Germline-derived CDR1 and CDR2 are SEHNR and FQNEAQ (reference sequence). The CDR3 totals 12 residues. The CDR3 sequence is CASGRDSYEQYF. In DNA, the CDR3 is TGTGCCAGTGGGCGAGATAGTTACGAGCAGTACTTC.

The chain combines TRBV5-1 with TRBJ2-6, with a possible D match to TRBD2 (6 bases). This CDR3 region has 16 residues. CDR1 is SGHRS and CDR2 is YFSETQ in the germline V gene. The V gene lost 3 bases and the J gene lost 3 bases, with 13 bases spanning the gap. CDR3 sequence (DNA): TGCGCCAGCAGCTACCAAATGGGGGGTGGGGCCAACGTCCTGACTTTC. Its translation: CASSYQMGGGANVLTF.

The chain couples TRBV29-1 to TRBJ2-1; 9 bases are shared with TRBD2. The CDR3 is made up of 15 amino acids. The V gene's germline CDR1 is SQVTM and CDR2 ANQGSEA. Losses at the gene ends were 3 bases for V and 5 bases for J; bases not matched to a gene: 8. In DNA form, the CDR3 reads TGCAGCGTTGACCGTAGCGGGAGTACGAACAATGAGCAGTTCTTC. This gives the protein CSVDRSGSTNNEQFF.

This sequence joins TRBV4-3 and TRBJ2-1, with 13 bases that match TRBD2. V trimming: 0 bases; J trimming: 9 bases; junction bases outside the gene matches: 14. Germline V CDR1 and CDR2: LGHNA, YSLEER. This CDR3 spans 19 amino acids. In DNA, the CDR3 is TGCGCCAGCAGCCAAGAAGGCTTAAGACTAGCGGGGGGCCAAACTGAGCAGTTCTTC. It yields the protein CASSQEGLRLAGGQTEQFF.

The gene calls are TRBV6-5 and TRBJ2-1; 7 nucleotides align to TRBD2. CDR1 and CDR2 (germline): MNHEY, SVGAGI. The CDR3 spans 16 residues. V shed 4 bases and J 3 bases; nucleotides not matched to a gene: 9. CDR3 in DNA: TGTGCCAGCAGTTTTCGAGCGGGAATAATCTACAATGAGCAGTTCTTC. Protein product: CASSFRAGIIYNEQFF.

The rearrangement joins TRBV5-6 to TRBJ2-7; 7 nucleotides align to TRBD2. The CDR3 has 14 residues. Germline V gene lookup returns CDR1 SGHDT and CDR2 YYEEEE. V lost 1 base to trimming and J lost 0 bases; unmatched junction nucleotides: 1. The CDR3 DNA is TGTGCCAGCAGCTTGCCGGGGGGCTCCTACGAGCAGTACTTC. Its protein is CASSLPGGSYEQYF.

This chain uses TRBV6-1 with TRBJ1-2, with D maybe TRBD1 (6 bases). V dropped 4 bases and J dropped 8 bases, with 17 bases sitting between them. Germline values: CDR1 MNHNS, CDR2 SASEGT. CDR3 length: 14 amino acids. The DNA for the CDR3 is TGTGCCAGCAGTGCCCGGGGGGCGACTGGAGGCTACACCTTC. This encodes CASSARGATGGYTF.

The V and J genes are TRBV28 and TRBJ1-1; the D gene is possibly TRBD1 (5 bases). Trimming pared 6 bases from V and 5 bases from J, leaving 7 bases between. Germline CDR1 and CDR2: MDHEN and SYDVKM. The CDR3 consists of 11 residues. The CDR3 is CASRWTTEAFF. Written as DNA, the CDR3 is TGTGCCAGCAGATGGACAACTGAAGCTTTCTTT.